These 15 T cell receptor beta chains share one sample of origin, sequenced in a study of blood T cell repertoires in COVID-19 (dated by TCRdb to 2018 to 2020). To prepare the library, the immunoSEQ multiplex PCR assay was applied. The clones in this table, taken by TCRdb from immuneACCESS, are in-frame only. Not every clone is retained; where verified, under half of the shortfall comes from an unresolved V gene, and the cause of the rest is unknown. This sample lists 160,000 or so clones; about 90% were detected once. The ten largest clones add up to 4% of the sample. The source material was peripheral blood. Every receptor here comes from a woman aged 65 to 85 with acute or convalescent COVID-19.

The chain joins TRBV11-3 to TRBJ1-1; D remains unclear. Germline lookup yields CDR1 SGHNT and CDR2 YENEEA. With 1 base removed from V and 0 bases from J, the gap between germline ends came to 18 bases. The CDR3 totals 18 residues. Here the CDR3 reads CASSLGVGGRTMNTEAFF. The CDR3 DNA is TGTGCCAGCAGCTTAGGAGTCGGAGGACGGACGATGAACACTGAAGCTTTCTTT.

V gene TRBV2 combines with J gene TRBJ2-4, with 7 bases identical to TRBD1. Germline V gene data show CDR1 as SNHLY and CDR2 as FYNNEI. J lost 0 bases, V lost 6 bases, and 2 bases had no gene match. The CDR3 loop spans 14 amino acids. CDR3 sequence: CASRNRGAKNIQYF. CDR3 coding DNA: TGTGCCAGCAGAAACAGGGGAGCCAAAAACATTCAGTACTTC.

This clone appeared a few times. The CDR3 DNA follows: TGCGCCAGCAGCCAAGACGCGCGGGAGGGCAGTACCGGGGAGCTGTTTTTT. It specifies CASSQDAREGSTGELFF. The chain carries TRBV4-3 and TRBJ2-2; TRBD2 aligns across 9 bases. The ends lost 0 bases at V and 5 bases at J; junction bases unmatched: 7. Germline loops: CDR1 LGHNA, CDR2 YSLEER. The length of the CDR3 is 17 residues.

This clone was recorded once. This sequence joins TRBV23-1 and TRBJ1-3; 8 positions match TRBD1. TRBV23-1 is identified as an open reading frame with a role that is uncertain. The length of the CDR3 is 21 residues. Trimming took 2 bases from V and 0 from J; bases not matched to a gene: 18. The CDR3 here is CASSQPLTGEISRDSGNTIYF. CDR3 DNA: TGCGCCAGCAGTCAACCGCTGACAGGGGAAATCAGTCGGGACTCTGGAAACACCATATATTTT.

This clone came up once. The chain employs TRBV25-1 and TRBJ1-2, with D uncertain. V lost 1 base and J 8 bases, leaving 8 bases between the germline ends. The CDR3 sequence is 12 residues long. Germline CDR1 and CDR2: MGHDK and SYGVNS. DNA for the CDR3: TGTGCCAGCAGTGAATCGGCGAGGGGCTACACCTTC. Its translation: CASSESARGYTF.

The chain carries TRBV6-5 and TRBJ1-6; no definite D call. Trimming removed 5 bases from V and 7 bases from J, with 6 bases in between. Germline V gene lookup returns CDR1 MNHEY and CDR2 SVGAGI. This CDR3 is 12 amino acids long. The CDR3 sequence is CASSISNSPLHF. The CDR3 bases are TGTGCCAGCAGTATCTCGAATTCACCCCTCCACTTT.

The CDR3: CASSQHSTGQGGYTF. CDR3 nucleotides: TGCGCCAGCAGCCAGCACTCAACCGGACAGGGGGGCTACACCTTC. The chain links TRBV4-3 to TRBJ1-2; 9 nucleotides align to TRBD1. Germline CDR1 and CDR2: LGHNA and YSLEER. CDR3 length equals 15 residues. The J segment lost 8 bases and the V segment lost 3 bases, leaving 10 bases of the junction unmatched.

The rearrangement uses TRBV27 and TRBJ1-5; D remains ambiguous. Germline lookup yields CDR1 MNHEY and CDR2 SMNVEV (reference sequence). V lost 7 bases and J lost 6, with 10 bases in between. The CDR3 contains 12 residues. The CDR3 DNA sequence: TGTGCCAGCACCTCCCGGGGTCAGCCCCAGCATTTT. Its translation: CASTSRGQPQHF.

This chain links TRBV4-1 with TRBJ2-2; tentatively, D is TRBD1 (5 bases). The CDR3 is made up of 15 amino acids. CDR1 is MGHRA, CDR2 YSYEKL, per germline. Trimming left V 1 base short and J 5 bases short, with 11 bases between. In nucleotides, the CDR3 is TGCGCCAGCAGCCAAGGGCAGGGCGCAACCGGGGAGCTGTTTTTT. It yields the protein CASSQGQGATGELFF.

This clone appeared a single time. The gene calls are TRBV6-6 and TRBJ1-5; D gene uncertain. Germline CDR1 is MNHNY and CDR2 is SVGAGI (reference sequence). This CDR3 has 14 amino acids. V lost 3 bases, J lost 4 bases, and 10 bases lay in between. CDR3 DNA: TGTGCCAGCAGTTATGGTGGCCAAAATCAGCCCCAGCATTTT. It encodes CASSYGGQNQPQHF.

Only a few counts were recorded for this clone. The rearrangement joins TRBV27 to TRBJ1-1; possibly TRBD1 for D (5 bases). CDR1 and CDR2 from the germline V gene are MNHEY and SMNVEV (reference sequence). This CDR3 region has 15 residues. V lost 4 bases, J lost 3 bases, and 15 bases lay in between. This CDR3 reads CASSSLGPRDTEAFF. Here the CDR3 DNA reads TGTGCCAGCAGTTCCCTAGGACCCAGGGACACTGAAGCTTTCTTT.

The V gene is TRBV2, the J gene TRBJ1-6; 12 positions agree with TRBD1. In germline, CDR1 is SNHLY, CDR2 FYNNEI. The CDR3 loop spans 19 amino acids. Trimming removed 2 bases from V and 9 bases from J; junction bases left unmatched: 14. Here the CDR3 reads CASSEKGQGASTKSSPLHF. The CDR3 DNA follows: TGTGCCAGCAGTGAAAAGGGACAGGGGGCCTCAACGAAGAGTTCACCCCTCCACTTT.

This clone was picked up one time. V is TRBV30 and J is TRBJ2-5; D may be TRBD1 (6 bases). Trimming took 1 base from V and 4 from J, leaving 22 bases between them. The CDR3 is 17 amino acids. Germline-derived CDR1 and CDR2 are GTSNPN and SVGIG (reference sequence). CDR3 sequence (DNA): TGTGCCTGGAGTGGGGGGTCCCGGGACCCCAGGGGAGAGACCCAGTACTTC. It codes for CAWSGGSRDPRGETQYF.

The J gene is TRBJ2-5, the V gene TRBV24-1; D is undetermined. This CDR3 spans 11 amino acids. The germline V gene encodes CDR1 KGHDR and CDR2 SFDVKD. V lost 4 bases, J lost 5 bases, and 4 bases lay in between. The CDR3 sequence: CATSERETQYF. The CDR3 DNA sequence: TGTGCCACCAGTGAGAGGGAGACCCAGTACTTC.

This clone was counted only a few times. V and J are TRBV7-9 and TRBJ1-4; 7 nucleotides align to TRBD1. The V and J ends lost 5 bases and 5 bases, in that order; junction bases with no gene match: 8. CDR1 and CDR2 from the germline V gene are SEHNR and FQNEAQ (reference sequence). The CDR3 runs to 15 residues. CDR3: CASSAGTAPNEKLFF. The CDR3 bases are TGTGCCAGCAGCGCCGGGACAGCCCCGAATGAAAAACTGTTTTTT.